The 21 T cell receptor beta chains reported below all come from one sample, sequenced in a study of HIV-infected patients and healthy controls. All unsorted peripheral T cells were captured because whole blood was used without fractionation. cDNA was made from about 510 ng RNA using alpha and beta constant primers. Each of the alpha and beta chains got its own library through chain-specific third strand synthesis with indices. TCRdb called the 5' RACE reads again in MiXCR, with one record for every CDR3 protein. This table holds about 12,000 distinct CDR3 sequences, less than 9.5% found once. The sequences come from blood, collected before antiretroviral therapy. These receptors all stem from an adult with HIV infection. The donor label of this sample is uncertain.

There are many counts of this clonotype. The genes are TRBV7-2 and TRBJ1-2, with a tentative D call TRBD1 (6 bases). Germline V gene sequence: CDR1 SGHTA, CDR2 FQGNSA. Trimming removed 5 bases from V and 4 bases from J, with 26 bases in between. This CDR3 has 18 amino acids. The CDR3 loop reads CASSPGGGGSRGGYGYTF. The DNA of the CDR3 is TGTGCCAGCAGCCCCGGTGGGGGCGGTTCCCGCGGAGGCTATGGCTACACCTTC.

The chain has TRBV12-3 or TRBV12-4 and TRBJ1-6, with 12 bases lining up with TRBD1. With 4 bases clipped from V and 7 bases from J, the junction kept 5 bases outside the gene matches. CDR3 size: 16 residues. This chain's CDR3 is CASSSPGQGANSPLHF. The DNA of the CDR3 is TGTGCCAGCAGTTCGCCGGGACAGGGGGCGAATTCACCCCTCCACTTT.

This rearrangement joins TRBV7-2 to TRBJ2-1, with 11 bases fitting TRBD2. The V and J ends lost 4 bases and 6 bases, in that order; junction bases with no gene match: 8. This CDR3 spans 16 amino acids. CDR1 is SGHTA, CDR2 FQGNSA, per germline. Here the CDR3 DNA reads TGTGCCAGCAGCTCTACTAGCGGGAGTACAGGCAATGAGCAGTTCTTC. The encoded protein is CASSSTSGSTGNEQFF.

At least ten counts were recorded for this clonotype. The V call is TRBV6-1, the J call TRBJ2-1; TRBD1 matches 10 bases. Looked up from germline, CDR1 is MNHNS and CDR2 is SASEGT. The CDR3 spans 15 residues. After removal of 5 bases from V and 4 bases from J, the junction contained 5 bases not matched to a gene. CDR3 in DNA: TGTGCCAGCAGTATCCGGGACAGGGGATACAATGAGCAGTTCTTC. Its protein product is CASSIRDRGYNEQFF.

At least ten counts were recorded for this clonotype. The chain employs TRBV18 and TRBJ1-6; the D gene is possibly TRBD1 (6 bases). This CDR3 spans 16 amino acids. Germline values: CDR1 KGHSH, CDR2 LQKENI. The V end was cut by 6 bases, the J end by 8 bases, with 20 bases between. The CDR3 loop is CASSQGLTGTDSPLHF. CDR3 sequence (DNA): TGTGCCAGCTCGCAAGGACTTACAGGGACTGATTCACCCCTCCACTTT.

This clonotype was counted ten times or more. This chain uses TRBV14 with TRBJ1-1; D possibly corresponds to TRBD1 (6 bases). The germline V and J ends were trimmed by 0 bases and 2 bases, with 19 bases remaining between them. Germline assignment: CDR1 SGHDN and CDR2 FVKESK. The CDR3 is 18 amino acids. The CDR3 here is CASSQDTSEGHTNTEAFF. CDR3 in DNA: TGTGCCAGCAGCCAAGATACAAGTGAGGGACACACCAACACTGAAGCTTTCTTT.

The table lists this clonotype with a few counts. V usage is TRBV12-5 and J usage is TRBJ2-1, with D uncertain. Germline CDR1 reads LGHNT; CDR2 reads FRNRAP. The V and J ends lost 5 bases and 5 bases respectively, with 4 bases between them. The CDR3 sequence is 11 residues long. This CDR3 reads CASGRDNEQFF. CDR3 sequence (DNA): TGTGCTAGTGGTCGAGACAATGAGCAGTTCTTC.

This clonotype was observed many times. CDR3 protein: CASSYFLAGAQETQYF. The CDR3 region has the DNA TGTGCCAGCAGTTACTTTCTAGCGGGGGCCCAAGAGACCCAGTACTTC. The rearrangement links TRBV6-5 to TRBJ2-5; TRBD2 agrees at 10 bases. The V segment lost 1 base and the J segment 1 base; nucleotides outside the gene matches: 3. CDR1 is MNHEY, CDR2 SVGAGI, per germline. The CDR3 loop spans 16 amino acids.

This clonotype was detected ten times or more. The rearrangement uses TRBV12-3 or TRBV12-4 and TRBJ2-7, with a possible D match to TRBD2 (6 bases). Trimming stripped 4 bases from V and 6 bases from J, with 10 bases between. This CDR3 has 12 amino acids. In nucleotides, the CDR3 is TGTGCCAGCAGTTATGTGGGAGGCGAGCAGTACTTC. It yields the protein CASSYVGGEQYF.

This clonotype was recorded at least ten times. The CDR3 protein is CSARDSGPAGNEQFF. CDR3 DNA sequence: TGCAGTGCTAGGGATAGCGGTCCTGCGGGAAATGAGCAGTTCTTC. The chain uses TRBV20-1 and TRBJ2-1; tentatively, D is TRBD2 (6 bases). Trimming cost V 3 bases and J 7 bases, with 19 bases left between them. Germline CDR1 is DFQATT and CDR2 is SNEGSKA (reference sequence). The CDR3 loop spans 15 amino acids.

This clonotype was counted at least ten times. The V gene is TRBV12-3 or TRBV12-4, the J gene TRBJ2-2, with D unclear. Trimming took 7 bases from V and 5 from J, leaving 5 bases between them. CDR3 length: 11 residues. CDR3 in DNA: TGTGCCAGCATCTATACCGGGGAGCTGTTTTTT. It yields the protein CASIYTGELFF.

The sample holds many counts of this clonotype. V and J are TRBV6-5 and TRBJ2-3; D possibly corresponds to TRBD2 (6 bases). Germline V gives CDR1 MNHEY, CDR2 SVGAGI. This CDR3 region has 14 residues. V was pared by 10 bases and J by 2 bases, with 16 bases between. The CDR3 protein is CATHDGGNTDTQYF. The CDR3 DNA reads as TGTGCCACCCACGACGGGGGAAACACAGATACGCAGTATTTT.

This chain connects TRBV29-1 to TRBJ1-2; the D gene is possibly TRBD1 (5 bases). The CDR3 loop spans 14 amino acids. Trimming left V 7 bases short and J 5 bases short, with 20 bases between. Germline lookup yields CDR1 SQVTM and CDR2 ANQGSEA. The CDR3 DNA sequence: TGCAGCGCAACTTACACCGGGACGGGTTATGGCTACACCTTC. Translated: CSATYTGTGYGYTF. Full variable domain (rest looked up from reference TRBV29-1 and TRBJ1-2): SAVISQKPSRDICQRGTSLTIQCQVDSQVTMMFWYRQQPGQSLTLIATANQGSEATYESGFVIDKFPISRPNLTFSTLTVSNMSPEDSSIYLCSATYTGTGYGYTFGSGTRLTVV.

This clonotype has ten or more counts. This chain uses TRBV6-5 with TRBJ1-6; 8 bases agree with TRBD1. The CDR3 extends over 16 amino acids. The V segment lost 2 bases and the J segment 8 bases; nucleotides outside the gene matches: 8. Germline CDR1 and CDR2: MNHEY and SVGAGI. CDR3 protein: CASSYTDRELDSPLHF. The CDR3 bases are TGTGCCAGCAGTTACACGGACAGGGAACTTGATTCACCCCTCCACTTT.

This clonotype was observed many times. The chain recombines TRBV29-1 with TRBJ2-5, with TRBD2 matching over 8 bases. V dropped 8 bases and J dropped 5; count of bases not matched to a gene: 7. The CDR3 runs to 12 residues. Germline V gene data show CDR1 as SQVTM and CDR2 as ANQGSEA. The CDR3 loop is CSLAGGEETQYF. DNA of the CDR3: TGCAGCCTCGCGGGGGGTGAGGAGACCCAGTACTTC.

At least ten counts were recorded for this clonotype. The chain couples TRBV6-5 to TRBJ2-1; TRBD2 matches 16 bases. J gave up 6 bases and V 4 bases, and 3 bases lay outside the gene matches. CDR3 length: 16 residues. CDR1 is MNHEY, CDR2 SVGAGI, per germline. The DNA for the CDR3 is TGTGCCAGCAGTTGGGGACTAGCGGGGGGGCGCAATGAGCAGTTCTTC. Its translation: CASSWGLAGGRNEQFF.

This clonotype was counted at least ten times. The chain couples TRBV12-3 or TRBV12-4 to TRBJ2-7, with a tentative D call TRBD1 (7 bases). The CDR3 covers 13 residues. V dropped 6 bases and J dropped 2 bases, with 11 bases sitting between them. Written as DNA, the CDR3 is TGTGCCAGCAGGGAGGGGGCAGCCTACGAGCAGTACTTC. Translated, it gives CASREGAAYEQYF.

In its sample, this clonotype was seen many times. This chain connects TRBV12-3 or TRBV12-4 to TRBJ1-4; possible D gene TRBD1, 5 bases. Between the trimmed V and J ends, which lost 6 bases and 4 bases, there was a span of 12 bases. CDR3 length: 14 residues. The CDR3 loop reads CASRLTDNNEKLFF. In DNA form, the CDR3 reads TGTGCCAGCAGACTGACAGATAATAATGAAAAACTGTTTTTT.

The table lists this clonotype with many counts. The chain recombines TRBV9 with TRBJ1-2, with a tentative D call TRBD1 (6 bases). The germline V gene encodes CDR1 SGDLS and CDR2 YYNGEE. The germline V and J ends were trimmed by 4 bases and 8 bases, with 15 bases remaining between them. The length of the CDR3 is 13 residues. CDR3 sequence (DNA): TGTGCCAGCAGCACGACAGGCCTGGGGGGCTACACCTTC. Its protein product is CASSTTGLGGYTF. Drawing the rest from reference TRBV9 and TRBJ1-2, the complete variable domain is DSGVTQTPKHLITATGQRVTLRCSPRSGDLSVYWYQQSLDQGLQFLIQYYNGEERAKGNILERFSAQQFPDLHSELNLSSLELGDSALYFCASSTTGLGGYTFGSGTRLTVV.

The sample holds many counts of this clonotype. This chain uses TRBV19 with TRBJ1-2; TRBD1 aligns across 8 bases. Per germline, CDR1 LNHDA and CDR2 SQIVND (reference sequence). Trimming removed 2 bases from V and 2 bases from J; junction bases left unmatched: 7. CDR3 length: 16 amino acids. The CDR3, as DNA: TGTGCCAGTAGTATACACCCGACAGGGGTCAACTATGGCTACACCTTC. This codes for CASSIHPTGVNYGYTF.

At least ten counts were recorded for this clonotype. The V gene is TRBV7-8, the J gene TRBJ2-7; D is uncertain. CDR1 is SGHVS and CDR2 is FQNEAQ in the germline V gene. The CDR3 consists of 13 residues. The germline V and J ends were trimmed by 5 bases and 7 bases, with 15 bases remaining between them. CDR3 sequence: CASSPDVGLEQYF. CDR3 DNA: TGTGCCAGCAGCCCCGACGTAGGTCTGGAGCAGTACTTC.